Listed here are 15 T cell receptor beta chains from one sample, sequenced in a study of Graves' ophthalmopathy and Graves' hyperthyroidism. RNA transcripts were the source from which TCR beta CDR3 regions were amplified. An opening RT-PCR round employed HTBI primers and preceded a second-round multiplex PCR. TCRdb reanalysed the multiplex PCR reads using MiXCR and keeps one entry per CDR3 protein. The sample contains hundreds of thousands of distinct CDR3 sequences, roughly 14% of which appear only once. The sequencing sample was made of peripheral blood. Receptors originate from a young woman with stable Graves' hyperthyroidism.

This clonotype has at least ten counts. The chain couples TRBV28 to TRBJ1-3; D possibly corresponds to TRBD1 (5 bases). Germline CDR1 MDHEN, CDR2 SYDVKM. The V gene lost 7 bases and the J gene lost 4 bases, with 14 bases spanning the gap. This CDR3 contains 14 residues. The CDR3 sequence: CASKAGPWGNTIYF. As DNA, the CDR3 is TGTGCCAGCAAAGCGGGGCCTTGGGGAAACACCATATATTTT.

Concerning this clonotype itself: One end of the junction varies from germline; a read error may be responsible. The chain carries TRBV4-2 and TRBJ2-5, with 13 bases that match TRBD2. Germline V gives CDR1 LGHNA, CDR2 YNFKEQ. CDR3 length equals 16 residues. CDR3: CASSHVGLAGKETRYF. As DNA, the CDR3 is TGTGCCAGCAGCCACGTGGGACTAGCGGGAAAAGAGACCCGGTACTTC.

Many counts were recorded for this clonotype. The V and J genes are TRBV11-2 and TRBJ1-2; tentatively, D is TRBD1 (5 bases). V gave up 4 bases and J gave up 8 bases, with 23 bases separating them. The CDR3 runs 16 residues. The germline V gene has CDR1 SGHAT and CDR2 FQNNGV. In nucleotides, the CDR3 is TGTGCCAGCAGCTCCCGGGGGGTCGGAGAAAGCCGGGGCTACACCTTC. Translation: CASSSRGVGESRGYTF.

This clonotype was counted at least ten times. The genes are TRBV12-3 or TRBV12-4 and TRBJ1-2; 7 bases are a match to TRBD1. V lost 7 bases and J lost 6; bases outside the gene matches: 17. The CDR3 contains 16 residues. This CDR3 is CASNRRGGLRSDGYTF. Here the CDR3 DNA reads TGTGCCAGCAATCGCAGGGGGGGGCTTAGGTCCGATGGCTACACCTTC.

In this sample, this clonotype turned up many times. The gene calls are TRBV2 and TRBJ1-6; D is undetermined. Between the trimmed V and J ends, which lost 1 base and 10 bases, there was a span of 11 bases. Germline V gene sequence: CDR1 SNHLY, CDR2 FYNNEI. The CDR3 has 14 residues. In nucleotides, the CDR3 is TGTGCCAGCAGTGAAGAGGCGGGCCGGTCACCCCTCCACTTT. Translating gives CASSEEAGRSPLHF.

Many counts were recorded for this clonotype. The gene calls are TRBV5-1 and TRBJ1-2; D perhaps matches TRBD1 (5 bases). CDR3 size: 14 residues. V lost 0 bases to trimming and J lost 4 bases, with 10 bases between them. In germline, CDR1 is SGHRS, CDR2 YFSETQ. As DNA, the CDR3 is TGCGCCAGCAGCTTGGCACAGGAAAGCTATGGCTACACCTTC. Amino acids: CASSLAQESYGYTF.

In this sample, this clonotype turned up many times. The chain employs TRBV2 and TRBJ2-5, with a tentative D call TRBD2 (5 bases). Germline loops: CDR1 SNHLY, CDR2 FYNNEI. The CDR3 has 13 residues. V shed 6 bases and J shed 4 bases, with 12 bases lying between them. The CDR3 coding sequence is TGTGCCAGCAGCGCGATACGGGGAGAGACCCAGTACTTC. As protein: CASSAIRGETQYF.

This chain uses TRBV29-1 with TRBJ1-2, with 7 bases fitting TRBD1. V shed 3 bases and J 6 bases; nucleotides not matched to a gene: 4. This CDR3 contains 12 residues. The germline CDR1 and CDR2 sequences are SQVTM and ANQGSEA. This CDR3 reads CSVERGTDGYTF. The DNA of the CDR3 is TGCAGCGTTGAGAGGGGGACAGATGGCTACACCTTC.

This clonotype showed up many times. The chain uses TRBV5-1 and TRBJ2-5, with D unclear. Trimming cost V 5 bases and J 3 bases, with 5 bases left between them. Germline values: CDR1 SGHRS, CDR2 YFSETQ. The CDR3 loop spans 11 amino acids. The CDR3 DNA follows: TGCGCCAGCAGTGGAAAAGAGACCCAGTACTTC. Its protein product is CASSGKETQYF.

In this sample, this clonotype turned up many times. The chain uses TRBV9 and TRBJ1-1, with D unclear. Trimming cost V 4 bases and J 3 bases, with 13 bases left between them. Germline-derived CDR1 and CDR2 are SGDLS and YYNGEE. The CDR3 has 14 amino acids. In DNA form, the CDR3 reads TGTGCCAGCAGCCTCCAGGCCAGTTACACTGAAGCTTTCTTT. Protein product: CASSLQASYTEAFF.

Ten or more counts support this clonotype. The CDR3 DNA follows: TGTGCCAGCAGATTACCAGGGTCGCACTATGGCTACACCTTC. It is translated as CASRLPGSHYGYTF. This chain joins TRBV13 and TRBJ1-2, with D perhaps matching TRBD1 (5 bases). CDR3 length: 14 residues. Between the trimmed V and J ends, which lost 6 bases and 3 bases, there was a span of 14 bases. Germline CDR1 and CDR2: PRHDT and FYEKMQ (reference sequence). Using reference TRBV13 and TRBJ1-2 for the parts outside the CDR3, the full variable domain is AAGVIQSPRHLIKEKRETATLKCYPIPRHDTVYWYQQGPGQDPQFLISFYEKMQSDKGSIPDRFSAQQFSDYHSELNMSSLELGDSALYFCASRLPGSHYGYTFGSGTRLTVV.

This clonotype came up many times. This CDR3 reads CASRPQGPSSQPQHF. DNA of the CDR3: TGTGCCAGCAGGCCACAAGGTCCTAGCAGCCAGCCCCAGCATTTT. This rearrangement joins TRBV6-2 or TRBV6-3 to TRBJ1-5; D gene ambiguous. Germline CDR1 and CDR2: MNHEY and SVGEGT. Trimming pared 6 bases from V and 7 bases from J, leaving 19 bases between. The CDR3 sequence is 15 residues long.

This clonotype was seen many times. V and J are TRBV12-3 or TRBV12-4 and TRBJ1-6; D is possibly TRBD1 (5 bases). V lost 2 bases and J lost 5, with 16 bases in between. This CDR3 region has 17 residues. The DNA of the CDR3 is TGTGCCAGCAGTTTATGGGTCTTGGGCAGGGATAATTCACCCCTCCACTTT. Its translation: CASSLWVLGRDNSPLHF.

At least ten counts were recorded for this clonotype. The chain uses TRBV24-1 and TRBJ2-3, with TRBD1 matching 8 bases. Germline V gives CDR1 KGHDR, CDR2 SFDVKD. The V and J ends lost 3 bases and 1 base, in that order; junction bases with no gene match: 8. CDR3 length equals 17 residues. CDR3 sequence (DNA): TGTGCCACCAGTGATCCTTCACCGGGACAGGGCACAGATACGCAGTATTTT. Its translation is CATSDPSPGQGTDTQYF.

This clonotype appeared many times. The chain uses TRBV29-1 and TRBJ1-1; 7 nucleotides match TRBD1. After removal of 4 bases from V and 4 bases from J, the junction contained 3 bases not matched to a gene. The length of the CDR3 is 12 residues. Germline loops: CDR1 SQVTM, CDR2 ANQGSEA. The CDR3 DNA reads TGCAGCGTTGCCGGGACAGTCACTGAAGCTTTCTTT. It is translated as CSVAGTVTEAFF. The full variable domain, in which reference TRBV29-1 and TRBJ1-1 provide the parts outside the CDR3, is SAVISQKPSRDICQRGTSLTIQCQVDSQVTMMFWYRQQPGQSLTLIATANQGSEATYESGFVIDKFPISRPNLTFSTLTVSNMSPEDSSIYLCSVAGTVTEAFFGQGTRLTVV.